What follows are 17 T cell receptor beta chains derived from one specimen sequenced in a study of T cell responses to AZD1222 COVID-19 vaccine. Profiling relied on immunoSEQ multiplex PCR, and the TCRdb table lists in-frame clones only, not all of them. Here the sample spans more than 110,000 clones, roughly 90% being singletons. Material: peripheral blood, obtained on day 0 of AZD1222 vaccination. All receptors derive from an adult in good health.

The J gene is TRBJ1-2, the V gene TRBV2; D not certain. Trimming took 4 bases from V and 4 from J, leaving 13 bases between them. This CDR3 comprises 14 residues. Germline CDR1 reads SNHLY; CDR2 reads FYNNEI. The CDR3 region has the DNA TGTGCCAGCAGTGGGATCTCCTCTGGCTATGGCTACACCTTC. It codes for CASSGISSGYGYTF.

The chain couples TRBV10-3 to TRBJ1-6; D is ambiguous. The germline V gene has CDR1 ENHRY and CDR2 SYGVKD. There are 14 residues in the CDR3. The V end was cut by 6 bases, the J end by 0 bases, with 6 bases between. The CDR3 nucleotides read TGTGCCATCAGACAGAGCTCCTATAATTCACCCCTCCACTTT. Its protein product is CAIRQSSYNSPLHF.

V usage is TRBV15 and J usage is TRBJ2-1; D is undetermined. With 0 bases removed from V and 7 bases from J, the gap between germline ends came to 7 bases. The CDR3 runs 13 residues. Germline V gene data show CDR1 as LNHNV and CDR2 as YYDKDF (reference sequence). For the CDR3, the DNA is TGTGCCACCAGCAGAGATCTAAGGAATGAGCAGTTCTTC. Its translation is CATSRDLRNEQFF.

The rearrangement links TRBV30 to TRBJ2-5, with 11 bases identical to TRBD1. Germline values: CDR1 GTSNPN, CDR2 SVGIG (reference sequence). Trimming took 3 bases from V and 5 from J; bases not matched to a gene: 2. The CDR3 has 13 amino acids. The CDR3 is CAWRDRGLETQYF. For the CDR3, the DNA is TGTGCCTGGAGGGACAGGGGGCTGGAGACCCAGTACTTC.

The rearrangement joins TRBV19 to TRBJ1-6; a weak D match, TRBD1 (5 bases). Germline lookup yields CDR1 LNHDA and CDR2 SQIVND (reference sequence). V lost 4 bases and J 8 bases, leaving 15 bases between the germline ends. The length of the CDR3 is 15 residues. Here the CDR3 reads CASSRGTPRDSPLHF. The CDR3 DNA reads TGTGCCAGTAGTAGGGGGACCCCGAGGGATTCACCCCTCCACTTT.

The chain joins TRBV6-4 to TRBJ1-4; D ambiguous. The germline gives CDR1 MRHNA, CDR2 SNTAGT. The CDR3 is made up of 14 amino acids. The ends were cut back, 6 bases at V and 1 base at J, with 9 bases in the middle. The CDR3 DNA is TGTGCCAGCAGCCCGGACGGAACTAATGAAAAACTGTTTTTT. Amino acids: CASSPDGTNEKLFF.

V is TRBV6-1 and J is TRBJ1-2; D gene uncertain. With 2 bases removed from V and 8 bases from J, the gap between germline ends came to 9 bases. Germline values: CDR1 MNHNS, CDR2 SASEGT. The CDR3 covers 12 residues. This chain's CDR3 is CASSERNGGYTF. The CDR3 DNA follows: TGTGCCAGCAGTGAACGTAACGGGGGCTACACCTTC.

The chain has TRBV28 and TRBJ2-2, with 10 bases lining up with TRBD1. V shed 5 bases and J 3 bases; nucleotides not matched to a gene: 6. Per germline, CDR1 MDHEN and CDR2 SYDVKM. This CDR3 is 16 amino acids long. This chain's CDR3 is CASSTTGGWDTGELFF. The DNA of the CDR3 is TGTGCCAGCAGTACGACAGGGGGCTGGGACACCGGGGAGCTGTTTTTT.

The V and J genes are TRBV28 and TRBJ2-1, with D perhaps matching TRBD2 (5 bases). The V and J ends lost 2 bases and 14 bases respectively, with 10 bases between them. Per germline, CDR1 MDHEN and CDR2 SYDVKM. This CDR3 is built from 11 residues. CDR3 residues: CASSLSQEEFF. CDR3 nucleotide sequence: TGTGCCAGCAGTTTAAGCCAGGAGGAGTTCTTC.

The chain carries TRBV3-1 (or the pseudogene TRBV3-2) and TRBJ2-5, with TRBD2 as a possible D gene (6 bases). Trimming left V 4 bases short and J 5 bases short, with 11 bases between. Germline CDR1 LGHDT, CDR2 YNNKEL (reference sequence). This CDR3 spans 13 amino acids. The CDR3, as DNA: TGTGCCAGCAGCCCCGGGAGTAGGGAGACCCAGTACTTC. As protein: CASSPGSRETQYF.

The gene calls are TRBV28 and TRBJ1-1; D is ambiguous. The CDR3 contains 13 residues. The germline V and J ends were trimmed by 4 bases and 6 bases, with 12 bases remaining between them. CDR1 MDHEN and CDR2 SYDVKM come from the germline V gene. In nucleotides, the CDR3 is TGTGCCAGCAGTTCGATTTGGGCGGCTGAAGCTTTCTTT. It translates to CASSSIWAAEAFF.

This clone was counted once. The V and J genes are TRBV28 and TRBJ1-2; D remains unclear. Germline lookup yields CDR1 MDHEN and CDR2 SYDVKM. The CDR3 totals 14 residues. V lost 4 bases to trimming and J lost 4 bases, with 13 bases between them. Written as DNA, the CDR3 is TGTGCCAGCAGTTCCTCTGCGGGGATCTATGGCTACACCTTC. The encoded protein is CASSSSAGIYGYTF.

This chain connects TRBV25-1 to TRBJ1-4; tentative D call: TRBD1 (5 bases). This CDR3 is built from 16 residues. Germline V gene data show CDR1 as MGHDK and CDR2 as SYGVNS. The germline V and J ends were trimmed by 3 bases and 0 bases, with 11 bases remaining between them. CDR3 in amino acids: CASSDRWGATNEKLFF. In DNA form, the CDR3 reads TGTGCCAGCAGTGACCGATGGGGGGCAACTAATGAAAAACTGTTTTTT.

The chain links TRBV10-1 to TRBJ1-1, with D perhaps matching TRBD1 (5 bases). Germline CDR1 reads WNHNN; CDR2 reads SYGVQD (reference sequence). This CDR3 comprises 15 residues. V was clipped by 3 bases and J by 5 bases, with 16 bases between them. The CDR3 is CASSEEGREFTEAFF. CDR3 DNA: TGCGCCAGCAGTGAAGAGGGACGGGAGTTTACTGAAGCTTTCTTT.

The CDR3 coding sequence is TGTGCCAGCAGTGAGATCAGGGTAAGGCAGCCCCAGCATTTT. This codes for CASSEIRVRQPQHF. The chain uses TRBV6-4 and TRBJ1-5, with D possibly TRBD1 on 5 matching bases. The CDR3 is 14 amino acids. Trimming took 3 bases from V and 7 from J, leaving 13 bases between them. Germline CDR1 and CDR2: MRHNA and SNTAGT.

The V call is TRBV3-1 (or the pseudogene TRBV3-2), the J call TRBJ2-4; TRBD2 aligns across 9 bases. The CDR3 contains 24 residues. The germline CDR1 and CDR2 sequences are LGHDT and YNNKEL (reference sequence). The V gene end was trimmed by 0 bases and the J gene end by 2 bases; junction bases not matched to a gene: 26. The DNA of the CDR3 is TGTGCCAGCAGCCAAGATTCCCAGGTAAAATTAGCGGGAGACAGGGTTTGTACCAAAAACATTCAGTACTTC. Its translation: CASSQDSQVKLAGDRVCTKNIQYF.

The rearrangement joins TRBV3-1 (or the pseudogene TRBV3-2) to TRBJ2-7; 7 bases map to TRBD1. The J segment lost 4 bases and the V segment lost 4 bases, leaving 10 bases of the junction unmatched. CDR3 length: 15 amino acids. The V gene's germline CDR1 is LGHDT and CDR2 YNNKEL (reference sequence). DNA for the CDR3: TGTGCCAGCAGCCCCAGACAGGGCTTTTTTTACGAGCAGTACTTC. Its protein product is CASSPRQGFFYEQYF.